Sequencing of this T cell receptor beta chain was carried out in a study of blood T cell repertoires in COVID-19 (dated by TCRdb to the early 2020s). The study in broad terms: Samples from collaborators originated in the United States, Italy and Spain and spanned both the acute and convalescent phases of COVID-19. The prospective study material was composed of cDNA or gDNA derived from T cells, B-cell-depleted T cells, or PBMCs. The dataset comprised deeply sampled blood TCRbeta repertoires from subjects exposed to, actively infected with, or recovered from COVID-19. The repertoires were released in a freely available public database meant as a resource for research on the immune response to SARS-CoV-2. The samples were drawn from the first 160 participants of the ongoing ImmuneRACE study and from 1,254 subjects provided by 6 global collaborators. Nearly every sample came with metadata listing a de-identified subject ID, COVID-19 status, age in years and sex. Where available, HLA class I and class II types were obtained from metadata supplied by the sample provider rather than from assay-based typing. General conclusions and limits of the study: The amount of clinical and demographic metadata varied by source and participant and was provided uncurated.

A distance of 11 bases separates the germline ends of V and J, which lose 3 bases and 2 bases respectively. From the germline V gene (reference sequence), CDR1 is LNHDA and CDR2 is SQIVND. CDR3 length: 15 amino acids, cysteine to phenylalanine. The DNA shown is the 45-base CDR3, in frame from base 1. Collaborating institutions collected whole blood in K2EDTA tubes following their own protocols. Collaborator samples were shipped for TCRbeta analysis as frozen whole blood, isolated PBMCs, or DNA extracted from either sample type. The immunoSEQ Assay, a bias-controlled multiplex PCR, was used to amplify TCRbeta CDR3 regions from genomic DNA. Concerning the study's data processing: Nucleated cell counts per sample were estimated from amplification of reference gene primers within the assay. To quantify the absolute abundance of each unique TCRbeta CDR3 rearrangement, sequence reads were collapsed and filtered. For each sample, productive Simpson clonality was calculated as the square root of Simpson's diversity index over productive rearrangements. The clones in this table, taken by TCRdb from immuneACCESS, are in-frame only. Not every clone is retained; where verified, under half of the shortfall comes from an unresolved V gene, and the cause of the rest is unknown. That table is the source of V, J and clone size, and D and trimming were worked out from the DNA. The sample table contains about 80,000 clones; only one count was recorded for about 87% of them. The ten largest clonotypes hold more than 5.5% of the sample.

Concerning this clone: The antigen it binds to is not known. Base qualities were left out, and no much larger clone turns up one base away.

Sequencing was carried out using peripheral blood. The sequence came from a woman at least 80 years old with acute or convalescent COVID-19. The chain couples TRBV19 to TRBJ2-1, and TRBD1 may be the D gene, going by 6 matching bases. The CDR3 sequence is CASSISDRPYNEQFF. The nucleotides are TGTGCCAGTAGTATCTCGGACAGACCCTACAATGAGCAGTTCTTC.